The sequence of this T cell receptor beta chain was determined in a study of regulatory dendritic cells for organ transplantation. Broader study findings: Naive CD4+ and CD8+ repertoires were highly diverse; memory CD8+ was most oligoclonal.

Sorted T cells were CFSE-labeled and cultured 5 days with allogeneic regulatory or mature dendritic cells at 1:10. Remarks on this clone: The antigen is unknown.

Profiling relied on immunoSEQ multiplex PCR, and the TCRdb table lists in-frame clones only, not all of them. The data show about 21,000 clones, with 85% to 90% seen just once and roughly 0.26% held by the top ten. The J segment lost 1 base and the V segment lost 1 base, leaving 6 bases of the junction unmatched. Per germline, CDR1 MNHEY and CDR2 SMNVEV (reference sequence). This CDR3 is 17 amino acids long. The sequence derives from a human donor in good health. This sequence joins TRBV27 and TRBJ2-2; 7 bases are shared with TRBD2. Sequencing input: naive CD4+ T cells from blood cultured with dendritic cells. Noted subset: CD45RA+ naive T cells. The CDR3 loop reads CASSLFGGGKNTGELFF. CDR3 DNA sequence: TGTGCCAGCAGTTTATTCGGCGGGGGTAAGAACACCGGGGAGCTGTTTTTT.